This is a list of T cell receptor beta chains from one sample in a study of somatic mutations in cytotoxic T cells in rheumatoid arthritis. Method: immunoSEQ multiplex PCR; TCRdb's copy keeps in-frame clones and lacks some. Of 15,000 to 20,000 clones detected, under 80% appear once; the ten largest clones hold 11% to 15%. Sequencing input: CD8+ T cells sorted from blood. These receptors originate from an adult with rheumatoid arthritis. The CDR3 runs from the conserved cysteine through the conserved F or W. Fields, in order: clone size, V gene, J gene, D gene, CDR3 protein, CDR3 DNA. The D gene is left open where the match is weak. Only some rows state a clone size, as once, few, many or a class for expanded clones.

clone_size: NA; v_call: TRBV27; j_call: TRBJ1-4; d_call: NA; cdr3_aa: CASPGTGAEKLFF; cdr3_nt: TGTGCCAGTCCCGGGACGGGAGCTGAAAAACTGTTTTTT
clone_size: NA; v_call: TRBV27; j_call: TRBJ2-3; d_call: TRBD2; cdr3_aa: CASSYYRTSGTDTQYF; cdr3_nt: TGTGCCAGCAGTTACTATCGGACTAGCGGCACAGATACGCAGTATTTT
clone_size: large; v_call: TRBV4-2; j_call: TRBJ2-7; d_call: NA; cdr3_aa: CASSQDHSISYEQYF; cdr3_nt: TGTGCCAGCAGCCAAGATCATTCTATCTCCTACGAGCAGTACTTC
clone_size: NA; v_call: TRBV20-1; j_call: TRBJ1-2; d_call: TRBD1; cdr3_aa: CSAQDREGYTF; cdr3_nt: TGCAGTGCTCAGGACAGGGAAGGCTACACCTTC
clone_size: NA; v_call: TRBV6-5; j_call: TRBJ2-5; d_call: TRBD1; cdr3_aa: CASSFGQGRQETQYF; cdr3_nt: TGTGCCAGCAGTTTCGGACAGGGAAGGCAAGAGACCCAGTACTTC
clone_size: few; v_call: TRBV6-1; j_call: TRBJ2-1; d_call: TRBD2; cdr3_aa: CASSESISGADEQFF; cdr3_nt: TGTGCCAGCAGTGAAAGTATTAGCGGGGCCGATGAGCAGTTCTTC
clone_size: few; v_call: TRBV7-9; j_call: TRBJ1-1; d_call: TRBD1; cdr3_aa: CASSGRTGVEAFF; cdr3_nt: TGTGCCAGCAGCGGGAGGACAGGGGTTGAAGCTTTCTTT
clone_size: once; v_call: TRBV7-9; j_call: TRBJ1-4; d_call: NA; cdr3_aa: CASSLYGPNEKLFF; cdr3_nt: TGTGCCAGCAGCTTATACGGACCTAATGAAAAACTGTTTTTT
clone_size: few; v_call: TRBV28; j_call: TRBJ2-7; d_call: TRBD1; cdr3_aa: CASSLNPGQAYEQYF; cdr3_nt: TGTGCCAGCAGTTTAAATCCGGGACAGGCCTACGAGCAGTACTTC
clone_size: NA; v_call: TRBV5-6; j_call: TRBJ1-2; d_call: NA; cdr3_aa: CASSLAEGIYTF; cdr3_nt: TGTGCCAGCAGCTTGGCGGAGGGAATCTACACCTTC
clone_size: NA; v_call: TRBV5-1; j_call: TRBJ2-2; d_call: NA; cdr3_aa: CASSLASLAGLNTGELFF; cdr3_nt: TGCGCCAGCAGCTTGGCCTCCCTGGCGGGTTTGAACACCGGGGAGCTGTTTTTT
clone_size: NA; v_call: TRBV7-9; j_call: TRBJ2-7; d_call: NA; cdr3_aa: CASSLPRTYEQYF; cdr3_nt: TGTGCCAGCAGCTTACCTAGAACCTACGAGCAGTACTTC
clone_size: once; v_call: TRBV27; j_call: TRBJ1-2; d_call: TRBD1; cdr3_aa: CASSSPGQGNYGYTF; cdr3_nt: TGTGCCAGCAGTTCTCCGGGACAGGGTAACTATGGCTACACCTTC
clone_size: NA; v_call: TRBV19; j_call: TRBJ2-7; d_call: NA; cdr3_aa: CASKNIGGGDEQYF; cdr3_nt: TGTGCCAGTAAGAATATTGGCGGGGGCGACGAGCAGTACTTC
clone_size: NA; v_call: TRBV11-1; j_call: TRBJ2-3; d_call: TRBD2; cdr3_aa: CASSQTWTSADTQYF; cdr3_nt: TGTGCCAGCAGCCAAACCTGGACTAGTGCAGATACGCAGTATTTT
clone_size: NA; v_call: TRBV27; j_call: TRBJ1-1; d_call: NA; cdr3_aa: CASSLGRGNTEAFF; cdr3_nt: TGTGCCAGCAGTCTAGGAAGGGGGAACACTGAAGCTTTCTTT
clone_size: once; v_call: TRBV9; j_call: TRBJ2-5; d_call: NA; cdr3_aa: CASSEGRIGETQYF; cdr3_nt: TGTGCCAGCAGCGAGGGACGGATCGGAGAGACCCAGTACTTC
clone_size: NA; v_call: TRBV5-4; j_call: TRBJ2-7; d_call: TRBD1; cdr3_aa: CASSLNVQGEQYEQYF; cdr3_nt: TGTGCCAGCAGCTTAAACGTACAGGGGGAGCAATACGAGCAGTACTTC
clone_size: NA; v_call: TRBV19; j_call: TRBJ2-1; d_call: TRBD2; cdr3_aa: CASSIAGGPYNEQFF; cdr3_nt: TGTGCCAGTAGTATAGCGGGAGGGCCCTACAATGAGCAGTTCTTC
clone_size: NA; v_call: TRBV11-2; j_call: TRBJ2-5; d_call: NA; cdr3_aa: CASSLVSGNQETQYF; cdr3_nt: TGTGCCAGCAGCTTAGTGTCGGGGAACCAAGAGACCCAGTACTTC
clone_size: few; v_call: TRBV15; j_call: TRBJ2-3; d_call: NA; cdr3_aa: CATSRIYGSGTDTQYF; cdr3_nt: TGTGCCACCAGCAGAATATACGGGAGTGGCACAGATACGCAGTATTTT
clone_size: NA; v_call: TRBV5-6; j_call: TRBJ2-7; d_call: NA; cdr3_aa: CASSERRGHEQYF; cdr3_nt: TGTGCCAGCAGCGAGCGCAGGGGACACGAGCAGTACTTC
clone_size: NA; v_call: TRBV27; j_call: TRBJ2-1; d_call: NA; cdr3_aa: CASSLSAGQLYNEQFF; cdr3_nt: TGTGCCAGCAGTTTATCTGCGGGACAGCTTTACAATGAGCAGTTCTTC
clone_size: NA; v_call: TRBV19; j_call: TRBJ1-2; d_call: NA; cdr3_aa: CASSIPPYREANYGYTF; cdr3_nt: TGTGCCAGTAGTATACCCCCTTACAGGGAAGCTAACTATGGCTACACCTTC
clone_size: NA; v_call: TRBV6-4; j_call: TRBJ1-1; d_call: TRBD1; cdr3_aa: CASSDFPGQGFSEAFF; cdr3_nt: TGTGCCAGCAGTGACTTCCCGGGACAGGGGTTTTCTGAAGCTTTCTTT
clone_size: NA; v_call: TRBV27; j_call: TRBJ1-2; d_call: NA; cdr3_aa: CASSPARSQGYYGYTF; cdr3_nt: TGTGCCAGCAGCCCCGCCCGGTCTCAGGGGTACTATGGCTACACCTTC
clone_size: NA; v_call: TRBV27; j_call: TRBJ2-7; d_call: NA; cdr3_aa: CASKLEGTRIYEQYF; cdr3_nt: TGTGCCAGCAAGTTGGAGGGGACTCGGATCTACGAGCAGTACTTC
clone_size: once; v_call: TRBV6-4; j_call: TRBJ2-7; d_call: NA; cdr3_aa: CASSYKGGLEQYF; cdr3_nt: TGTGCCAGCAGTTACAAGGGGGGGCTCGAGCAGTACTTC
clone_size: NA; v_call: TRBV29-1; j_call: TRBJ1-3; d_call: NA; cdr3_aa: CSVVRTDSGNTIYF; cdr3_nt: TGCAGCGTTGTTAGGACGGACTCTGGAAACACCATATATTTT
clone_size: NA; v_call: TRBV11-2; j_call: TRBJ1-2; d_call: NA; cdr3_aa: CASSFPRGDYRLDGYTF; cdr3_nt: TGTGCCAGCAGCTTCCCCCGGGGAGACTATCGTCTCGATGGCTACACCTTC
clone_size: NA; v_call: TRBV7-6; j_call: TRBJ2-4; d_call: TRBD2; cdr3_aa: CASSPSSGGPVVAKNIQYF; cdr3_nt: TGTGCCAGCAGCCCCTCTAGCGGGGGCCCGGTAGTTGCCAAAAACATTCAGTACTTC
clone_size: NA; v_call: TRBV29-1; j_call: TRBJ2-1; d_call: TRBD2; cdr3_aa: CSVEQGLAGGKSNEQFF; cdr3_nt: TGCAGCGTTGAACAGGGACTAGCGGGAGGGAAAAGCAATGAGCAGTTCTTC
clone_size: NA; v_call: TRBV6-1; j_call: TRBJ2-5; d_call: NA; cdr3_aa: CASIGQTQETQYF; cdr3_nt: TGTGCCAGCATTGGACAGACGCAAGAGACCCAGTACTTC
clone_size: medium-sized; v_call: TRBV28; j_call: TRBJ2-3; d_call: NA; cdr3_aa: CASSPRDRLVTDTQYF; cdr3_nt: TGTGCCAGCAGTCCGCGGGACAGATTAGTCACAGATACGCAGTATTTT
clone_size: NA; v_call: TRBV4-2; j_call: TRBJ1-4; d_call: NA; cdr3_aa: CASSQDPQAREKLFF; cdr3_nt: TGTGCCAGCAGCCAAGATCCGCAGGCGCGGGAAAAACTGTTTTTT
clone_size: NA; v_call: TRBV28; j_call: TRBJ1-3; d_call: TRBD1; cdr3_aa: CASSGTGMFSGNTIYF; cdr3_nt: TGTGCCAGCAGTGGGACAGGGATGTTCTCTGGAAACACCATATATTTT
clone_size: NA; v_call: TRBV10-1; j_call: TRBJ2-3; d_call: NA; cdr3_aa: CASSEGLPTDTQYF; cdr3_nt: TGCGCCAGCAGTGAGGGACTACCCACAGATACGCAGTATTTT
clone_size: NA; v_call: TRBV5-8; j_call: TRBJ1-1; d_call: NA; cdr3_aa: CASSLVHTEAFF; cdr3_nt: TGTGCCAGCAGCTTGGTGCACACTGAAGCTTTCTTT
clone_size: NA; v_call: TRBV18; j_call: TRBJ1-2; d_call: TRBD1; cdr3_aa: CASSPDRGIGGYTF; cdr3_nt: TGTGCCAGCTCTCCTGACAGGGGGATCGGTGGCTACACCTTC
clone_size: NA; v_call: TRBV10-1; j_call: TRBJ2-1; d_call: NA; cdr3_aa: CASSEGLAGFKGEQFF; cdr3_nt: TGCGCCAGCAGTGAAGGGCTAGCAGGATTCAAGGGAGAGCAGTTCTTC
clone_size: NA; v_call: TRBV28; j_call: TRBJ2-1; d_call: NA; cdr3_aa: CASSPKVRVRYNEQFF; cdr3_nt: TGTGCCAGCAGTCCAAAGGTGAGGGTTCGCTACAATGAGCAGTTCTTC
clone_size: NA; v_call: TRBV29-1; j_call: TRBJ2-7; d_call: NA; cdr3_aa: CSVEAGNFGEQYF; cdr3_nt: TGCAGCGTTGAAGCAGGGAACTTTGGCGAGCAGTACTTC
clone_size: NA; v_call: TRBV7-2; j_call: TRBJ2-3; d_call: NA; cdr3_aa: CASSLDREGPTDTQYF; cdr3_nt: TGTGCCAGCAGCTTAGACAGGGAGGGACCCACAGATACGCAGTATTTT
clone_size: once; v_call: TRBV7-9; j_call: TRBJ2-7; d_call: NA; cdr3_aa: CASSLVFGQSYEQYF; cdr3_nt: TGTGCCAGCAGCTTAGTCTTCGGACAGAGCTACGAGCAGTACTTC
clone_size: NA; v_call: TRBV27; j_call: TRBJ2-1; d_call: NA; cdr3_aa: CASSKVRNEQFF; cdr3_nt: TGTGCCAGCAGCAAAGTCCGCAATGAGCAGTTCTTC
clone_size: NA; v_call: TRBV28; j_call: TRBJ1-2; d_call: TRBD1; cdr3_aa: CASSLAGGNGYTF; cdr3_nt: TGTGCCAGCAGTTTGGCAGGGGGCAATGGCTACACCTTC
clone_size: NA; v_call: TRBV28; j_call: TRBJ2-7; d_call: TRBD1; cdr3_aa: CASSPMGQGYEQYF; cdr3_nt: TGTGCCAGCAGTCCTATGGGACAGGGCTACGAGCAGTACTTC